Below, 28 T cell receptor beta chains from the same sample are listed, as sequenced in a study of shared clonotypes between healthy human individuals. Assay: immunoSEQ multiplex PCR; the TCRdb copy retains only in-frame clones and omits some. The top ten hold 0.1% to 0.15% of the sample, which has just over 2,000,000 clones, 85% to 95% seen once. Sequencing was carried out using naive CD4+ T cells sorted from blood. Subset indicated: CD45RA+ positively selected. Receptors originate from a man between 18 and 29 years old in good health.

The V and J genes are TRBV7-2 and TRBJ1-2; D perhaps matches TRBD1 (6 bases). The CDR3 runs to 14 residues. Trimming took 8 bases from V and 4 from J, leaving 17 bases between them. CDR1 SGHTA and CDR2 FQGNSA come from the germline V gene. In DNA, the CDR3 is TGTGCCAGCTCTCACACAGGGTTACTCTATGGCTACACCTTC. Protein: CASSHTGLLYGYTF.

This clone was detected once. Other nucleotide sequences in the sample specify the same CDR3. This chain uses TRBV6-1 with TRBJ1-5; the D is unclear. From germline, CDR1 is MNHNS and CDR2 SASEGT. The V gene lost 3 bases and the J gene lost 3 bases, with 6 bases spanning the gap. The CDR3 has 13 residues. Written as DNA, the CDR3 is TGTGCCAGCAGTGAGGCAGTCAATCAGCCCCAGCATTTT. It translates to CASSEAVNQPQHF.

This sequence joins TRBV7-9 and TRBJ1-1; D is undetermined. The V end lost 5 bases, the J end lost 3 bases, and 13 bases lay between the germline ends. Germline V gives CDR1 SEHNR, CDR2 FQNEAQ (reference sequence). This CDR3 has 14 amino acids. Written as DNA, the CDR3 is TGTGCCAGCAGCCAGCGAACAGCAGACACTGAAGCTTTCTTT. This gives the protein CASSQRTADTEAFF.

This chain joins TRBV7-9 and TRBJ2-7; D possibly corresponds to TRBD1 (6 bases). Trimming left V 5 bases short and J 5 bases short, with 19 bases between. Germline V gene sequence: CDR1 SEHNR, CDR2 FQNEAQ (reference sequence). This CDR3 region has 15 residues. The CDR3 DNA reads TGTGCCAGCAGCACCAGCTTGGCAGGGGTGGACGAGCAGTACTTC. Its protein product is CASSTSLAGVDEQYF.

The chain carries TRBV27 and TRBJ1-6; no definite D call. Germline CDR1 and CDR2: MNHEY and SMNVEV (reference sequence). Deletions cut 6 bases from V and 7 bases from J, with 10 bases between. CDR3 size: 13 residues. CDR3 nucleotides: TGTGCCAGCAGAGGACCTACCAATTCACCCCTCCACTTT. Translation gives CASRGPTNSPLHF.

This chain links TRBV5-6 with TRBJ2-5; no firm D call. Judging by the DNA end, TRBJ2-7 fits better; the J call may be wrong. This CDR3 has 14 amino acids. Germline V gene sequence: CDR1 SGHDT, CDR2 YYEEEE. For the CDR3, the DNA is TGTGCCAGCAGCTTCCTTAGGAGCTCCTACGAGCAGTACTTC. Translating it yields CASSFLRSSYEQYF.

Of note for this clone: The same CDR3 arises from other DNA sequences in this sample as well. The chain recombines TRBV18 with TRBJ2-3, with D unresolved. Germline lookup yields CDR1 KGHSH and CDR2 LQKENI. The CDR3 is made up of 14 amino acids. V dropped 2 bases and J dropped 2 bases, with 8 bases sitting between them. CDR3 nucleotide sequence: TGTGCCAGCTCACCATCCACGAACACAGATACGCAGTATTTT. Residues: CASSPSTNTDTQYF.

This chain uses TRBV11-2 with TRBJ2-5; D not certain. The germline V gene has CDR1 SGHAT and CDR2 FQNNGV. V lost 4 bases to trimming and J lost 5 bases, with 11 bases between them. CDR3 size: 13 residues. For the CDR3, the DNA is TGTGCCAGCAGCTCCACCCCCATTGAGACCCAGTACTTC. It specifies CASSSTPIETQYF.

In its sample, this clone was seen once. V is TRBV6-5 and J is TRBJ1-2, with D maybe TRBD1 (6 bases). The CDR3 contains 14 residues. V was pared by 7 bases and J by 3 bases, with 15 bases between. Germline-derived CDR1 and CDR2 are MNHEY and SVGAGI. In DNA form, the CDR3 reads TGTGCCAGCAATACAGGACAGTTCCACTATGGCTACACCTTC. Its translation: CASNTGQFHYGYTF.

The chain recombines TRBV6-5 with TRBJ2-3; TRBD2 is a possible D gene (5 bases). Germline V gene data show CDR1 as MNHEY and CDR2 as SVGAGI. The CDR3 has 15 amino acids. Trimming took off 3 bases at V and 6 bases at J, with 16 bases between the two ends. In nucleotides, the CDR3 is TGTGCCAGCAGTTATGGCGGGCGCACCGGCGATACGCAGTATTTT. Its translation is CASSYGGRTGDTQYF.

This rearrangement joins TRBV29-1 to TRBJ2-1; possible D gene TRBD2, 5 bases. Germline CDR1 is SQVTM and CDR2 is ANQGSEA. This CDR3 comprises 15 residues. The ends were cut back, 6 bases at V and 0 bases at J, with 15 bases in the middle. CDR3 bases: TGCAGCGTCGAACAGACTACCGGCTCCTACAATGAGCAGTTCTTC. Its protein product is CSVEQTTGSYNEQFF.

This chain links TRBV28 with TRBJ1-2, with D maybe TRBD1 (6 bases). Trimming pared 8 bases from V and 8 bases from J, leaving 24 bases between. The CDR3 is 15 residues long. Germline CDR1 is MDHEN and CDR2 is SYDVKM. CDR3 residues: CASRFGNRELSGYTF. The CDR3 nucleotides read TGTGCCAGCCGATTCGGGAACAGGGAATTGAGCGGCTACACCTTC.

The chain joins TRBV9 to TRBJ2-5, with D possibly being TRBD1 (6 bases). The germline V gene has CDR1 SGDLS and CDR2 YYNGEE. V was trimmed by 0 bases and J by 4 bases, leaving 10 bases between them. The CDR3 totals 14 residues. The CDR3 is CASSVGGGSETQYF. The CDR3 DNA follows: TGTGCCAGCAGCGTAGGAGGGGGATCAGAGACCCAGTACTTC.

This clone showed up just a few times. This chain connects TRBV7-2 to TRBJ2-1, with TRBD2 matching 7 bases. The CDR3 extends over 15 amino acids. Germline V gene data show CDR1 as SGHTA and CDR2 as FQGNSA. With 1 base clipped from V and 4 bases from J, the junction kept 4 bases outside the gene matches. The CDR3 spells CASSLGRELYNEQFF. In nucleotides, the CDR3 is TGTGCCAGCAGCTTAGGGCGGGAGCTGTACAATGAGCAGTTCTTC.

The genes are TRBV6-6 and TRBJ1-5; D unresolved. CDR1 is MNHNY and CDR2 is SVGAGI in the germline V gene (reference sequence). This CDR3 is 15 amino acids long. V lost 0 bases, J lost 2 bases, and 8 bases lay in between. The CDR3 is CASSYSAQGNQPQHF. The CDR3 DNA reads as TGTGCCAGCAGTTACTCAGCGCAGGGCAATCAGCCCCAGCATTTT.

This clone was seen only once. This chain uses TRBV19 with TRBJ1-1; D is perhaps TRBD1 (6 bases). The CDR3 contains 16 residues. CDR1 LNHDA and CDR2 SQIVND come from the germline V gene (reference sequence). V dropped 3 bases and J dropped 3 bases, with 17 bases sitting between them. CDR3 sequence (DNA): TGTGCCAGTAGTATGTGGCCAGGGGCCCGGGACACTGAAGCTTTCTTT. Translated, it gives CASSMWPGARDTEAFF.

A single count supports this clone. V is TRBV5-1 and J is TRBJ2-7, with TRBD2 identical over 9 bases. The CDR3 is 15 residues long. After removal of 7 bases from V and 1 base from J, the junction contained 9 bases not matched to a gene. Germline CDR1 reads SGHRS; CDR2 reads YFSETQ. CDR3 nucleotide sequence: TGCGCCAGCCGCTCCGGACTAGCGATATCCTACGAGCAGTACTTC. Amino acids: CASRSGLAISYEQYF. The variable domain in full, with the rest retrieved from reference TRBV5-1 and TRBJ2-7, is KAGVTQTPRYLIKTRGQQVTLSCSPISGHRSVSWYQQTPGQGLQFLFEYFSETQRNKGNFPGRFSGRQFSNSRSEMNVSTLELGDSALYLCASRSGLAISYEQYFGPGTRLTVT.

The chain employs TRBV10-2 and TRBJ2-3; the match to TRBD2 covers 7 bases. The CDR3 has 14 amino acids. After removal of 6 bases from V and 0 bases from J, the junction contained 3 bases not matched to a gene. CDR1 is WSHSY, CDR2 SAAADI, per germline. The CDR3 is CASRRRESTDTQYF. The CDR3 nucleotides are TGCGCCAGCAGGCGGCGGGAGAGCACAGATACGCAGTATTTT.

The chain has TRBV14 and TRBJ2-7, with D perhaps TRBD1 or TRBD2 (5 bases each). The V end was cut by 0 bases, the J end by 10 bases, with 10 bases between. Germline CDR1 SGHDN, CDR2 FVKESK. The CDR3 consists of 12 residues. DNA of the CDR3: TGTGCCAGCAGCCAAGACCGGGGCCTACAGTACTTC. Translation gives CASSQDRGLQYF.

The V gene is TRBV29-1, the J gene TRBJ1-2, with D perhaps TRBD1 (6 bases). Trimming took off 0 bases at V and 7 bases at J, with 15 bases between the two ends. Germline V gives CDR1 SQVTM, CDR2 ANQGSEA. There are 14 residues in the CDR3. The CDR3 region has the DNA TGCAGCGTTGAAGAACTTAGACAGGCGGGTGGCTACACCTTC. Encoded protein: CSVEELRQAGGYTF.

The V gene is TRBV6-1, the J gene TRBJ2-6; perhaps TRBD2 as D (6 bases). The CDR3 has 17 amino acids. CDR1 is MNHNS, CDR2 SASEGT, per germline. V lost 3 bases and J lost 0, with 12 bases in between. CDR3: CASSDMGLYSGANVLTF. CDR3 nucleotide sequence: TGTGCCAGCAGTGATATGGGACTGTACTCTGGGGCCAACGTCCTGACTTTC.

The V and J genes are TRBV6-5 and TRBJ1-5; TRBD1 is a possible D gene (5 bases). Germline V gene sequence: CDR1 MNHEY, CDR2 SVGAGI. Deletions cut 6 bases from V and 6 bases from J, with 9 bases between. The CDR3 is 12 residues long. CDR3 sequence (DNA): TGTGCCAGCAGAGGGGAGGGTCAGCCCCAGCATTTT. Translated, it gives CASRGEGQPQHF.

The chain uses TRBV7-2 and TRBJ2-2; D gene unclear. This CDR3 is built from 14 residues. Germline V CDR1 and CDR2: SGHTA, FQGNSA. V gave up 6 bases and J gave up 0 bases, with 8 bases separating them. The CDR3 region has the DNA TGTGCCAGCAGAATAGACCCGAACACCGGGGAGCTGTTTTTT. Its protein is CASRIDPNTGELFF.

This clone was found once. The chain recombines TRBV11-2 with TRBJ2-7, with TRBD2 identical over 11 bases. CDR1 is SGHAT, CDR2 FQNNGV, per germline. CDR3 length equals 15 residues. V was pared by 6 bases and J by 0 bases, with 4 bases of the junction left unmatched. CDR3 in amino acids: CASRTLAGASYEQYF. The CDR3 nucleotides are TGTGCCAGCAGGACACTAGCGGGGGCCTCCTACGAGCAGTACTTC. The full variable domain, completed using reference TRBV11-2 and TRBJ2-7, is EAGVAQSPRYKIIEKRQSVAFWCNPISGHATLYWYQQILGQGPKLLIQFQNNGVVDDSQLPKDRFSAERLKGVDSTLKIQPAKLEDSAVYLCASRTLAGASYEQYFGPGTRLTVT.

The rearrangement joins TRBV7-2 to TRBJ1-1, with 9 nucleotides matching TRBD1. V shed 3 bases, J shed 8 bases, and the junction held 7 bases outside the gene matches. This CDR3 is built from 14 residues. Looked up from germline, CDR1 is SGHTA and CDR2 is FQGNSA. The CDR3 region is CASSFRGDRAEAFF. In DNA form, the CDR3 reads TGTGCCAGCAGCTTCAGGGGGGACAGGGCGGAAGCTTTCTTT.

The chain recombines TRBV30 with TRBJ2-7; either TRBD1 or TRBD2 may supply D (5 bases each). V lost 0 bases to trimming and J lost 2 bases, with 8 bases between them. The CDR3 extends over 13 amino acids. Looked up from germline, CDR1 is GTSNPN and CDR2 is SVGIG (reference sequence). DNA of the CDR3: TGTGCCTGGAGTGTACGAGGGGCCTACGAGCAGTACTTC. This gives the protein CAWSVRGAYEQYF.

The gene calls are TRBV10-2 and TRBJ1-1, with 7 nucleotides matching TRBD1. Per the germline V gene, CDR1 is WSHSY and CDR2 is SAAADI. This CDR3 has 13 amino acids. J was trimmed by 6 bases and V by 2 bases; bases with no gene match: 3. CDR3 DNA sequence: TGCGCCAGCAGTGAGGGGACAGCCTCTGAAGCTTTCTTT. It is translated as CASSEGTASEAFF.

The rearrangement uses TRBV4-3 and TRBJ2-5; 8 bases align to TRBD2. The DNA end is a closer match to TRBJ2-7, so the J assignment may be wrong. Germline V gene data show CDR1 as LGHNA and CDR2 as YSLEER. CDR3 length: 14 amino acids. The CDR3 protein is CASSQPGLGYEQYF. CDR3 nucleotides: TGCGCCAGCAGCCAGCCGGGACTAGGATACGAGCAGTACTTC.